The 15 T cell receptor beta chains reported below all come from one sample, sequenced in a study of blood T cell repertoires in COVID-19. Data came from immunoSEQ multiplex PCR; TCRdb stores just in-frame clones and leaves some out. The data show 260,000 or so clones, 88% seen once. The sample comprised PBMCs or T cells enriched from blood (not recorded which). These receptors all come from a woman between 40 and 55 years old with acute COVID-19.

This clone was recorded at least ten times. V usage is TRBV11-2 and J usage is TRBJ2-7; D gene uncertain. V was trimmed by 0 bases and J by 2 bases, leaving 11 bases between them. Germline CDR1 SGHAT, CDR2 FQNNGV. This CDR3 is built from 15 residues. The CDR3: CASSLESSPTYEQYF. CDR3 DNA: TGTGCCAGCAGCTTAGAGTCCAGTCCAACCTACGAGCAGTACTTC.

In nucleotides, the CDR3 is TGTGCCAGCAGTTATTATGATACGCAGTATTTT. It yields the protein CASSYYDTQYF. The genes are TRBV6-2 or TRBV6-3 and TRBJ2-3; no reliable D call. V was trimmed by 3 bases and J by 6 bases, leaving 4 bases between them. CDR1 and CDR2 from the germline V gene are MNHEY and SVGEGT. This CDR3 contains 11 residues.

The chain employs TRBV3-1 (or the pseudogene TRBV3-2) and TRBJ2-2; D is uncertain. The CDR3 covers 15 residues. V was shortened by 0 bases and J by 6 bases, with 11 bases between the two germline ends. Per the germline V gene, CDR1 is LGHDT and CDR2 is YNNKEL (reference sequence). CDR3 amino acids: CASSQDDRHPGELFF. As DNA, the CDR3 is TGTGCCAGCAGCCAAGATGATAGACACCCCGGGGAGCTGTTTTTT.

The gene calls are TRBV30 and TRBJ1-2, with TRBD1 identical over 7 bases. With 4 bases clipped from V and 4 bases from J, the junction kept 0 bases outside the gene matches. This CDR3 has 11 amino acids. The germline CDR1 and CDR2 sequences are GTSNPN and SVGIG (reference sequence). This CDR3 is CAWTGGYGYTF. DNA of the CDR3: TGTGCCTGGACAGGGGGCTATGGCTACACCTTC.

The gene calls are TRBV2 and TRBJ2-7, with D perhaps TRBD2 (6 bases). The germline V gene has CDR1 SNHLY and CDR2 FYNNEI. Trimming cost V 7 bases and J 2 bases, with 15 bases left between them. The CDR3 runs 14 residues. This CDR3 is CASKTGTPTYEQYF. As DNA, the CDR3 is TGTGCCAGCAAGACCGGGACTCCAACCTACGAGCAGTACTTC.

The V and J genes are TRBV7-8 and TRBJ2-7; 8 bases map to TRBD2. Germline-derived CDR1 and CDR2 are SGHVS and FQNEAQ. The ends lost 5 bases at V and 1 base at J; junction bases unmatched: 7. The CDR3 is made up of 15 amino acids. CDR3 in amino acids: CASSARLAPSYEQYF. The CDR3 DNA is TGTGCCAGCAGCGCCAGACTAGCGCCTTCCTACGAGCAGTACTTC.

This clone has only a few counts. This chain links TRBV24-1 with TRBJ2-1; D is unclear. Deletions cut 3 bases from V and 1 base from J, with 6 bases between. Germline V lookup: CDR1 KGHDR, CDR2 SFDVKD. CDR3 length equals 14 residues. The CDR3 spells CATSDPVSYNEQFF. Written as DNA, the CDR3 is TGTGCCACCAGTGATCCGGTTTCCTACAATGAGCAGTTCTTC.

The chain links TRBV19 to TRBJ1-2, with a weak D call TRBD1 (5 bases). Trimming removed 4 bases at V and 5 bases at J, with 8 bases between. The CDR3 is 12 amino acids. Germline V gives CDR1 LNHDA, CDR2 SQIVND (reference sequence). In nucleotides, the CDR3 is TGTGCCAGTAGTAGGGGGGGGTATGGCTACACCTTC. This sequence encodes CASSRGGYGYTF.

This rearrangement joins TRBV11-2 to TRBJ2-5; D is perhaps TRBD1 (5 bases). Per the germline V gene, CDR1 is SGHAT and CDR2 is FQNNGV. The CDR3 spans 15 residues. Trimming pared 2 bases from V and 2 bases from J, leaving 12 bases between. The CDR3 bases are TGTGCCAGCAGCTTACAGGGTCAGGGTCAAGAGACCCAGTACTTC. It encodes CASSLQGQGQETQYF.

In DNA form, the CDR3 reads TGCGCCAGTGGACTAGCTCTACTGGGCGAGCAGTACTTC. Encoded protein: CASGLALLGEQYF. The chain couples TRBV5-1 to TRBJ2-7, with 8 nucleotides matching TRBD2. This CDR3 spans 13 amino acids. Unmatched junction bases numbered 10, after V lost 8 bases and J lost 6 bases. The germline CDR1 and CDR2 sequences are SGHRS and YFSETQ.

The chain is built from TRBV27 and TRBJ1-2, with D possibly matching TRBD1 (5 bases). Trimming took off 3 bases at V and 0 bases at J, with 8 bases between the two ends. The V gene's germline CDR1 is MNHEY and CDR2 SMNVEV (reference sequence). CDR3 length: 14 residues. Here the CDR3 DNA reads TGTGCCAGCAGTTTCCAGGGAACTAACTATGGCTACACCTTC. This encodes CASSFQGTNYGYTF.

The CDR3 loop is CASSLQGYEQYV. The CDR3 coding sequence is TGTGCCAGCAGTTTACAGGGCTACGAGCAGTACGTC. J is TRBJ2-7 and V is TRBV12-3 or TRBV12-4; weak D call: TRBD1 (5 bases). CDR3 length: 12 residues. V dropped 2 bases and J dropped 3 bases, with 5 bases sitting between them.

This clone was detected once. The J gene is TRBJ1-5, the V gene TRBV3-1 (or the pseudogene TRBV3-2); D gene ambiguous. Germline CDR1 and CDR2: LGHDT and YNNKEL (reference sequence). V dropped 1 base and J dropped 3 bases, with 7 bases sitting between them. The CDR3 length is 14 residues. DNA for the CDR3: TGTGCCAGCAGCCAAGGCCTGGCCAATCAGCCCCAGCATTTT. Translation: CASSQGLANQPQHF.

This chain connects TRBV28 to TRBJ2-7; D perhaps matches TRBD2 (6 bases). Trimming cost V 2 bases and J 2 bases, with 16 bases left between them. CDR1 is MDHEN and CDR2 is SYDVKM in the germline V gene. This CDR3 is built from 16 residues. This chain's CDR3 is CASSLPVAGGTYEQYF. The CDR3 DNA follows: TGTGCCAGCAGTTTACCTGTGGCCGGGGGAACCTACGAGCAGTACTTC.

The chain joins TRBV19 to TRBJ1-2; the match to TRBD1 covers 9 bases. CDR1 and CDR2 (germline): LNHDA, SQIVND (reference sequence). Trimming took 7 bases from V and 4 from J; bases not matched to a gene: 10. This CDR3 contains 15 residues. This CDR3 is CASMRDRESGYGYTF. For the CDR3, the DNA is TGTGCCAGTATGAGGGACAGGGAATCGGGCTATGGCTACACCTTC.